This T cell receptor beta chain was profiled in a study of response to subunit inactivated influenza vaccine. With regard to this clonotype: No antigen is known for it.

The CDR3 runs to 17 residues. The J segment lost 2 bases and the V segment lost 4 bases, leaving 8 bases of the junction unmatched. The germline gives CDR1 KGHDR, CDR2 SFDVKD. Each CDR3 protein gets one entry after TCRdb re-called the RT-PCR reads with MiXCR. The sample has under 800,000 distinct CDR3 sequences; approximately 15% are singletons. General study points: Each seasonal flu vaccination may recruit only limited new T cells, authors suggested.

Sequences were derived from PBMCs from blood, sampled 14 days before vaccination. This receptor was identified in a man aged 45-65 years who received an inactivated influenza vaccine. The rearrangement joins TRBV24-1 to TRBJ1-5; 9 nucleotides match TRBD1. CDR3 in amino acids: CATSEPTGGAGNQPQHF. CDR3 nucleotide sequence: TGTGCCACCAGTGAGCCAACAGGGGGCGCGGGCAATCAGCCCCAGCATTTT.